The 8 T cell receptor beta chains below come from one sample, sequenced in a study of blood T cells in healthy people across ages. Sample-barcoded 5' priming and a J-beta primer mix drove a second PCR of 7 to 11 cycles. Using its own MiXCR run on the 5' RACE reads, TCRdb lists one record per CDR3 protein. The table lists around 940,000 distinct CDR3 sequences, just over 50% of them singletons. Material for sequencing was blood. The receptors come from a woman aged 55-69 years in good health.

V is TRBV29-1 and J is TRBJ2-1, with D unresolved. There are 15 residues in the CDR3. V was cut by 4 bases and J by 0 bases, with 13 bases left in between. From germline, CDR1 is SQVTM and CDR2 ANQGSEA. The CDR3 DNA reads TGCAGCGTTGCCACCCCAGGAAGCTCCTACAATGAGCAGTTCTTC. Translation gives CSVATPGSSYNEQFF.

The chain uses TRBV2 and TRBJ2-5; D uncertain. Germline CDR1 reads SNHLY; CDR2 reads FYNNEI. The V end lost 3 bases, the J end lost 0 bases, and 5 bases lay between the germline ends. The CDR3 sequence is 13 residues long. The CDR3: CASSDSYQETQYF. As DNA, the CDR3 is TGTGCCAGCAGTGACAGTTACCAAGAGACCCAGTACTTC.

This rearrangement joins TRBV3-1 to TRBJ2-4; TRBD1 aligns across 10 bases. The assigned J gene may be wrong: the sequence end matches TRBJ2-7 better. CDR3 size: 15 residues. Germline V lookup: CDR1 LGHDT, CDR2 YNNKEL (reference sequence). The CDR3 nucleotides are TGTGCCAGCACGCTAGGTAGACAGGGGGCTGCCGAGCAGTACTTC. It specifies CASTLGRQGAAEQYF.

CDR3: CASSQDDGYYGYTF. Written as DNA, the CDR3 is TGTGCCAGCAGCCAAGACGACGGCTACTATGGCTACACCTTC. V usage is TRBV3-1 and J usage is TRBJ1-2; D remains ambiguous. Trimming left V 0 bases short and J 3 bases short, with 8 bases between. The CDR3 has 14 residues. The germline CDR1 and CDR2 sequences are LGHDT and YNNKEL (reference sequence).

This clonotype was found a few times. The chain employs TRBV20-1 and TRBJ2-4; D may be TRBD1 or TRBD2 (5 bases each). The CDR3 runs 15 residues. Trimming cost V 6 bases and J 13 bases, with 28 bases left between them. The V gene's germline CDR1 is DFQATT and CDR2 SNEGSKA (reference sequence). The chain's CDR3 is CSARNSGTTRNEQYF. CDR3 nucleotide sequence: TGCAGTGCCCGCAACTCCGGGACGACAAGAAATGAGCAGTACTTC.

The rearrangement joins TRBV7-2 to TRBJ2-2; 12 nucleotides align to TRBD2. CDR1 is SGHTA, CDR2 FQGNSA, per germline. The CDR3 totals 18 residues. The V and J ends lost 5 bases and 1 base, in that order; junction bases with no gene match: 8. The CDR3 bases are TGTGCCAGCAGCCCGAATGGACTAGCGGGGATGAACACCGGGGAGCTGTTTTTT. Protein sequence: CASSPNGLAGMNTGELFF. Full variable domain (remainder filled in from reference TRBV7-2 and TRBJ2-2): GAGVSQSPSNKVTEKGKDVELRCDPISGHTALYWYRQSLGQGLEFLIYFQGNSAPDKSGLPSDRFSAERTGGSVSTLTIQRTQQEDSAVYLCASSPNGLAGMNTGELFFGEGSRLTVL.

This chain links TRBV10-3 with TRBJ2-1; 16 bases fit TRBD2. The J segment lost 9 bases and the V segment lost 7 bases, leaving 9 bases of the junction unmatched. This CDR3 has 16 amino acids. CDR1 ENHRY and CDR2 SYGVKD come from the germline V gene. The CDR3 loop reads CAIMGTSGREGGEQFF. CDR3 nucleotides: TGTGCCATCATGGGGACTAGCGGGAGGGAGGGCGGTGAGCAGTTCTTC.

This rearrangement joins TRBV12-3 or TRBV12-4 to TRBJ2-3; TRBD2 matches at 11 bases. The CDR3 contains 15 residues. Losses at the gene ends were 5 bases for V and 6 bases for J; bases not matched to a gene: 7. Here the CDR3 reads CASSQWTSGLDTQYF. In DNA, the CDR3 is TGTGCCAGCAGTCAATGGACTAGCGGGTTGGATACGCAGTATTTT.